Described below is a single T cell receptor beta chain sequence and its context. As yet, its antigen is unknown. Germline loops: CDR1 SGHKS, CDR2 YYEKEE (reference sequence). The CDR3 is 14 amino acids. The V gene lost 3 bases and the J gene lost 7 bases, with 13 bases spanning the gap. They ran version v3.0 of the immunoSEQ assay at survey level. The assay was immunoSEQ multiplex PCR, and TCRdb's table has in-frame clones only and misses some. In the table there are 20,000 to 30,000 clones, about 80% of which are singletons. The data derive from a study of long-term antiretroviral therapy in people with HIV. Study-level results: Someone took the blood between about 2004 and 2017, maybe while older ART regimens were in use. Clones with expansion before ART led the repertoire at all time points. Upon ART, diversity increased but remained lower than transplant donor controls.

The V and J genes are TRBV5-5 and TRBJ1-4; D unclear. This material consisted of unsorted PBMCs, taken 4.4 years after starting antiretroviral therapy. The receptor's source is a man aged 25 to 40 with HIV. The DNA of the CDR3 is TGTGCCAGCAGCTCGACCCTTCTAGGTGAAAAACTGTTTTTT. It specifies CASSSTLLGEKLFF.